The clone carrying this T cell receptor (beta chain) was observed a handful of times. No antigen is known for it. MiXCR, run by TCRdb on the 5' RACE reads, gives a single entry per CDR3 protein. This sample has approximately 210,000 distinct CDR3 sequences, with 15% to 20% found just once. Germline V gene data show CDR1 as SGDLS and CDR2 as YYNGEE. CDR3 size: 15 residues. The germline V and J ends were trimmed by 0 bases and 4 bases, with 11 bases remaining between them. This entry comes from a study of T-cell memory formation after mild COVID-19. Study outcomes and limitations: For contracting clones, CD4+ ones sat mainly in CM and EM, CD8+ in EMRA. In pre-infection memory, a portion of responding clones appeared, which suggested that cross-reactive memory joined.

This receptor was taken from an adult woman who had mild COVID-19 (a few samples of this study predate the infection). Cell type and time point are not known. The specimen was PBMCs or a T cell subset sorted from them (not recorded which). V and J are TRBV9 and TRBJ1-5, with TRBD1 as a possible D gene (5 bases). Here the CDR3 DNA reads TGTGCCAGCAGCGTAGATGGGGCCAGTAATCAGCCCCAGCATTTT. This encodes CASSVDGASNQPQHF.